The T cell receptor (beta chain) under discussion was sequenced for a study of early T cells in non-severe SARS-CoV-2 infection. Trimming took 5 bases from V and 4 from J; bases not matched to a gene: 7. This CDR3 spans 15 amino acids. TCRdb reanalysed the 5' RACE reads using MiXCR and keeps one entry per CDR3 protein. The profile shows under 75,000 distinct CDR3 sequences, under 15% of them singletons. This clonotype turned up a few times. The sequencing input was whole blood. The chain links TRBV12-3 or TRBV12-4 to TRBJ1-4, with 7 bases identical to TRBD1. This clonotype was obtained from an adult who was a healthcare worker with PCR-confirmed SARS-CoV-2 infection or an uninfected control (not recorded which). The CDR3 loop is CASSPTGAINEKLFF. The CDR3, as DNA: TGTGCCAGCAGTCCTACAGGGGCTATTAATGAAAAACTGTTTTTT.